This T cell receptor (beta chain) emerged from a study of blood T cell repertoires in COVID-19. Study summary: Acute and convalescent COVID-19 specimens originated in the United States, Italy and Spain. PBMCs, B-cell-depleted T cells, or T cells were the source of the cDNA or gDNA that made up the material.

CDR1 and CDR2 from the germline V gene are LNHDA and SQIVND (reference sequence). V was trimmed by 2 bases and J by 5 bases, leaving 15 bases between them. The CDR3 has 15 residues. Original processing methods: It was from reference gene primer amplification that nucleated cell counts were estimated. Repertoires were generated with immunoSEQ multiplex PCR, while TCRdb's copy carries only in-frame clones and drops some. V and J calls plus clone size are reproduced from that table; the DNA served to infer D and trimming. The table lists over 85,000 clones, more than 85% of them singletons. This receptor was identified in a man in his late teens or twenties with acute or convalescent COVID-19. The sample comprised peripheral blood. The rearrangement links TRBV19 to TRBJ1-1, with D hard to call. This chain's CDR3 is CASSIPMGGRTEAFF. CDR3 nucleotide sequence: TGTGCCAGTAGTATACCCATGGGAGGAAGGACTGAAGCTTTCTTT.